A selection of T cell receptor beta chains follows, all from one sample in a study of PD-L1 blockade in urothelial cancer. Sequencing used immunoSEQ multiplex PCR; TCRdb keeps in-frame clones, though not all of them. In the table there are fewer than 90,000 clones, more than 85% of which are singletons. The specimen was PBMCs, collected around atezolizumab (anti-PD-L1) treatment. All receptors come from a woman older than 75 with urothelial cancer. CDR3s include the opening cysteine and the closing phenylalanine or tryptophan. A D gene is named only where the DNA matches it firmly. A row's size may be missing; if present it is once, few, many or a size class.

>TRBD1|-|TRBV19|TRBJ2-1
TGTGCCAGTAGTAACAGTATAGGACAGGTACGGGGAAGACTTTTCTTC
CASSNSIGQVRGRLFF
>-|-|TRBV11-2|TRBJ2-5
TGTGCCAGCAGCCCGGGTTACGGAGAGACCCAGTACTTC
CASSPGYGETQYF
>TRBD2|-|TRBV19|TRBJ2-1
TGTGCCAGTGCCGGGGGGAGCTCCTACAATGAGCAGTTCTTC
CASAGGSSYNEQFF
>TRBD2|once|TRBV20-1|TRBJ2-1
TGCGGGACTAGCGGTGACAATGAGCAGTTCTTC
CGTSGDNEQFF
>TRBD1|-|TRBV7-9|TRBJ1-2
TGTGCCAGCAGCCCCGGACAGGGGTACGGAGGCTACACCTTC
CASSPGQGYGGYTF
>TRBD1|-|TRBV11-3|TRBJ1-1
TGTGCCAGCAGCGCTGACAGGGAGGACACTGAAGCTTTCTTT
CASSADREDTEAFF
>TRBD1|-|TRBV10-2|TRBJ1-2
TGCGCCAGCAGTGATCAGGGGGCCGGGGTCTATGGCTACACCTTC
CASSDQGAGVYGYTF
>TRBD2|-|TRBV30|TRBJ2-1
TGTGCCTGGACTAGCGGGAGGGTTATCAATGAGCAGTTCTTC
CAWTSGRVINEQFF
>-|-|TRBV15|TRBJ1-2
TGTGCCACCAGCAGAGTCGGACTCGAGGGCTACACCTTC
CATSRVGLEGYTF
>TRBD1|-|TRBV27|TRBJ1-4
TGTGCCAGCAGTAGAAGGACAGGAGGCGCCGAAAAACTGTTTTTT
CASSRRTGGAEKLFF
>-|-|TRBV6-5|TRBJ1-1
TGTGCCAGCATTACCACAGGGAACACTGAAGCTTTCTTT
CASITTGNTEAFF
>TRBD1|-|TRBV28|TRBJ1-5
TGTGCCAGCAGTTCAGGGACAGGGGGCGCGGGTCAGCCCCAGCATTTT
CASSSGTGGAGQPQHF
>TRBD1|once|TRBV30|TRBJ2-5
TGTGCCTGGGCCTCGACAGGGATGGAGACCCAGTACTTC
CAWASTGMETQYF
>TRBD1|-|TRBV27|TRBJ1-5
TGTGCCAGCACCCCGGGACAGTTAGGCAATCAGCCCCAGCATTTT
CASTPGQLGNQPQHF
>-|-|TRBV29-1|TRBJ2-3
TGCAGCGCCCGACAGCGAGGGGGAACAGATACGCAGTATTTT
CSARQRGGTDTQYF
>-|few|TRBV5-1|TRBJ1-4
TGCGCCAGCAGCTTACAGGGCTTCCAGGAAAAACTGTTTTTT
CASSLQGFQEKLFF
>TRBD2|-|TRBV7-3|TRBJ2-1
TGTGCCAGCAGACCCGCGGGGGGAGGAGTGGATGAGCAGTTCTTC
CASRPAGGGVDEQFF
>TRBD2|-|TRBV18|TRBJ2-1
TGTGCCAGCTCAGGAGGGACTAGCAGGTATGAGCAGTTCTTC
CASSGGTSRYEQFF
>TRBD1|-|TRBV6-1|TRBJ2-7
TGTGCCAGCAGTGGAGGGACAGGGGGCTCCTACGAGCAGTACTTC
CASSGGTGGSYEQYF
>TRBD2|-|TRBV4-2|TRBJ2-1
TGTGCCAGCAGCCAAGGACTAGCGGGAGGCGATGAGCAGTTCTTC
CASSQGLAGGDEQFF
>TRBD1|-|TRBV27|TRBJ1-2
TGTGCCAGCAGTTTTTTGCGACAGGGGGCTGGCTACACCTTC
CASSFLRQGAGYTF
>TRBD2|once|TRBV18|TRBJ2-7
TGTGCCAGCTCTCCCCCGGGACTAGCGGGAGGGGAGCAGTACTTC
CASSPPGLAGGEQYF
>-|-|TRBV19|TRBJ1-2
TGTGCCAGTAGTAAAGCAGGACAGTTTGGCTACACCTTC
CASSKAGQFGYTF
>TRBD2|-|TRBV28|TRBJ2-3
TGTGCCAGCAAGAGCGGGATGACAGATACGCAGTATTTT
CASKSGMTDTQYF
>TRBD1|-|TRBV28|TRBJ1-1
TGTGCCAGCAGCGACAGGGGAGGGAACACTGAAGCTTTCTTT
CASSDRGGNTEAFF
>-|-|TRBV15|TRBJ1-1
TGTGCCACCAGCAGAGTCCTCAACACTGAAGCTTTCTTT
CATSRVLNTEAFF
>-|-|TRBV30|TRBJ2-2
TGTGCCTGGGGACATAACACCGGGGAGCTGTTTTTT
CAWGHNTGELFF
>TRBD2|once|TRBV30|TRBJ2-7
TGTGCCTGGGGGCGGGAGGTCTCCTACGAGCAGTACTTC
CAWGREVSYEQYF
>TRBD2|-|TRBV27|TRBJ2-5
TGTGCCAGCACCACCGGGACTAGCGGTTTGCAAGAGACCCAGTACTTC
CASTTGTSGLQETQYF
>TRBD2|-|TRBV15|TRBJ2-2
TGTGCCACCAGCAAAGGCGGGGGTTACACCGGGGAGCTGTTTTTT
CATSKGGGYTGELFF
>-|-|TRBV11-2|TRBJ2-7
TGTGCCAGCAGCGGACGCCCGGGCCAGGGCGACGAGCAGTACTTC
CASSGRPGQGDEQYF
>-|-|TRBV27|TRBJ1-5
TGTGCCAGCAGCACAGGGCGTCAGCCCCAGCATTTT
CASSTGRQPQHF
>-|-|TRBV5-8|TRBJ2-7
TGTGCCAGCAGCTTGTGGGGGGTCTACGAGCAGTACTTC
CASSLWGVYEQYF
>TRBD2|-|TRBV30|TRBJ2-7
TGTGCCTGCCTAGCGGACGGTTCCTACGAGCAGTACTTC
CACLADGSYEQYF
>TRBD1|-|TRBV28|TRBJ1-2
TGTGCCAGCAGCTCGGACAGGTTGGGCTACACCTTC
CASSSDRLGYTF
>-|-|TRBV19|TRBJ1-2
TGTGCCAGTAGTTGGGCAGGTGGCTACACCTTC
CASSWAGGYTF
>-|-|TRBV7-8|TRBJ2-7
TGTGCCAGCAGCCTCCTCAGGCTAGCGAAACGTGGGGGCGAGCAGTACTTC
CASSLLRLAKRGGEQYF
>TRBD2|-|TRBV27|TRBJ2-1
TGTGCCAGCAGTTTGGGGCCAAGGGCCGGGACTAGAAGCAATGAGCAGTTCTTC
CASSLGPRAGTRSNEQFF
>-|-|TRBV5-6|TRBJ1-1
TGTGCCAGCAGCCAACAGGGACTGAACACTGAAGCTTTCTTT
CASSQQGLNTEAFF
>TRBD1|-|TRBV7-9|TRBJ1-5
TGTGCCAGCAGCCCCGGGACAGCTAATAGCAATCAGCCCCAGCATTTT
CASSPGTANSNQPQHF
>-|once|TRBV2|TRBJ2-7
TGTGCCAGCAGGGGGGGTTTGGGACGAGCGAGAGAGCAGTACTTC
CASRGGLGRAREQYF
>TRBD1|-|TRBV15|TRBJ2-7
TGTGCCACCAGCGGACAAGGGCCGGGACAGGGTATCTACGAGCAGTACTTC
CATSGQGPGQGIYEQYF
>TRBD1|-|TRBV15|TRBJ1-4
TGTGCCACCAGCCGAGCCTCGCACAGGGGGCGGCCAACAACTAATGAAAAACTGTTTTTT
CATSRASHRGRPTTNEKLFF
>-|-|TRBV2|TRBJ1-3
TGTGCCAGCAGTGAAACTGCAACCTCTGGAAACACCATATATTTT
CASSETATSGNTIYF
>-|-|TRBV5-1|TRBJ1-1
TGCGCCAGCTCCGACGAGGGAGGGGTCACTGAAGCTTTCTTT
CASSDEGGVTEAFF
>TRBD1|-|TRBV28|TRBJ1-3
TGTGCCAGCAGTTTAGGATGGACAGGGGGTATACGCTCTGGAAACACCATATATTTT
CASSLGWTGGIRSGNTIYF
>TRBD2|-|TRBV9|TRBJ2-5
TGTGCCAGCAGCCCACAACCGACAGCCAAGGGAGGGGAGACCCAGTACTTC
CASSPQPTAKGGETQYF
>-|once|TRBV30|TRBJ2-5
TGTGCCTGGAGTGTTTCCCTTGGGACTCAAGAGACCCAGTACTTC
CAWSVSLGTQETQYF
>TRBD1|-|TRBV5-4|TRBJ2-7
TGTGCCAGCAGCTTCTCGGGACAGACCTTCCACGAGCAGTACTTC
CASSFSGQTFHEQYF
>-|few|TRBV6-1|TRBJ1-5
TGTGCCAGCAGTGAAGCGGCTGATAGCAATCAGCCCCAGCATTTT
CASSEAADSNQPQHF
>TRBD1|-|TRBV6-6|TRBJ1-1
TGTGCCAGCAGTACTACAGGGGGAGGGAGTACTGAAGCTTTCTTT
CASSTTGGGSTEAFF
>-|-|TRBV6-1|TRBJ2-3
TGTGCCAGCAGTGAAGGGGGCCATAGCACAGATACGCAGTATTTT
CASSEGGHSTDTQYF
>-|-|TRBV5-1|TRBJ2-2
TGCGCCAGCAGCTTGGCGGTGGACAGTTCTTTCACCGGGGAGCTGTTTTTT
CASSLAVDSSFTGELFF
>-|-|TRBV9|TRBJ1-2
TGTGCCAGCAGCCTAAGCCCAAACAGTGCCTCTAACTATGGCTACACCTTC
CASSLSPNSASNYGYTF
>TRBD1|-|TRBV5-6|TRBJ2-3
TGTGCCAGCAGCGACGACAGGGGAGCAGATACGCAGTATTTT
CASSDDRGADTQYF
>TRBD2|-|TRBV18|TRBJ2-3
TGTGCCAGCTCACCCTCGAGACTAGCGGCGGAGACGCAGTATTTT
CASSPSRLAAETQYF
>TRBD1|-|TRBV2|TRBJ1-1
TGTGCCAGCAGCGGACAGGGAAACACTGAAGCTTTCTTT
CASSGQGNTEAFF
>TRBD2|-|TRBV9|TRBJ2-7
TGTGCCAGCAGCGATGGCAGCGGGAGGGCCCGGGAGCAGTACTTC
CASSDGSGRAREQYF
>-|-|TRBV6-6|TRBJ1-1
TGTGCCAGCAGTTCCTTGGGGGGGGGCACTGAAGCTTTCTTT
CASSSLGGGTEAFF
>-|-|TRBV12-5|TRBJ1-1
TGTGCTAGTGGTCCCCCAGGACTGGACACTGAAGCTTTCTTT
CASGPPGLDTEAFF